The following is a T cell receptor beta chain sequence with its context. The data are from a study of blood T cell repertoires in COVID-19. Study-wide context: Sites in the United States, Italy and Spain provided acute and convalescent COVID-19 samples.

Per the authors' pipeline: Amplified reference gene primers provided the basis for estimating nucleated cell counts. Libraries were prepared by immunoSEQ multiplex PCR; TCRdb keeps only in-frame clonotypes and omits some of them. The D gene and trimming were derived from the DNA, and the V and J assignments and clone size from that table. The repertoire holds approximately 300,000 clones, approximately 89% seen once, with over 2.5% in the top ten. Participants reported their clinical history, and cohort assignment relied on those reports. Recovery among Cohort 3 donors was established by two negative PCRs, clearance, or symptom resolution. V was shortened by 5 bases and J by 8 bases, with 9 bases between the two germline ends. Germline V CDR1 and CDR2: MNHEY, SVGAGI. The CDR3 runs to 11 residues.

The receptor's source is a young woman who had recovered from COVID-19. Sequencing used PBMCs or T cells enriched from blood (not recorded which). The chain couples TRBV6-5 to TRBJ1-1, with D unclear. The CDR3, as DNA: TGTGCCAGCAGTAGACGGGGAGAAGCTTTCTTT. This gives the protein CASSRRGEAFF.